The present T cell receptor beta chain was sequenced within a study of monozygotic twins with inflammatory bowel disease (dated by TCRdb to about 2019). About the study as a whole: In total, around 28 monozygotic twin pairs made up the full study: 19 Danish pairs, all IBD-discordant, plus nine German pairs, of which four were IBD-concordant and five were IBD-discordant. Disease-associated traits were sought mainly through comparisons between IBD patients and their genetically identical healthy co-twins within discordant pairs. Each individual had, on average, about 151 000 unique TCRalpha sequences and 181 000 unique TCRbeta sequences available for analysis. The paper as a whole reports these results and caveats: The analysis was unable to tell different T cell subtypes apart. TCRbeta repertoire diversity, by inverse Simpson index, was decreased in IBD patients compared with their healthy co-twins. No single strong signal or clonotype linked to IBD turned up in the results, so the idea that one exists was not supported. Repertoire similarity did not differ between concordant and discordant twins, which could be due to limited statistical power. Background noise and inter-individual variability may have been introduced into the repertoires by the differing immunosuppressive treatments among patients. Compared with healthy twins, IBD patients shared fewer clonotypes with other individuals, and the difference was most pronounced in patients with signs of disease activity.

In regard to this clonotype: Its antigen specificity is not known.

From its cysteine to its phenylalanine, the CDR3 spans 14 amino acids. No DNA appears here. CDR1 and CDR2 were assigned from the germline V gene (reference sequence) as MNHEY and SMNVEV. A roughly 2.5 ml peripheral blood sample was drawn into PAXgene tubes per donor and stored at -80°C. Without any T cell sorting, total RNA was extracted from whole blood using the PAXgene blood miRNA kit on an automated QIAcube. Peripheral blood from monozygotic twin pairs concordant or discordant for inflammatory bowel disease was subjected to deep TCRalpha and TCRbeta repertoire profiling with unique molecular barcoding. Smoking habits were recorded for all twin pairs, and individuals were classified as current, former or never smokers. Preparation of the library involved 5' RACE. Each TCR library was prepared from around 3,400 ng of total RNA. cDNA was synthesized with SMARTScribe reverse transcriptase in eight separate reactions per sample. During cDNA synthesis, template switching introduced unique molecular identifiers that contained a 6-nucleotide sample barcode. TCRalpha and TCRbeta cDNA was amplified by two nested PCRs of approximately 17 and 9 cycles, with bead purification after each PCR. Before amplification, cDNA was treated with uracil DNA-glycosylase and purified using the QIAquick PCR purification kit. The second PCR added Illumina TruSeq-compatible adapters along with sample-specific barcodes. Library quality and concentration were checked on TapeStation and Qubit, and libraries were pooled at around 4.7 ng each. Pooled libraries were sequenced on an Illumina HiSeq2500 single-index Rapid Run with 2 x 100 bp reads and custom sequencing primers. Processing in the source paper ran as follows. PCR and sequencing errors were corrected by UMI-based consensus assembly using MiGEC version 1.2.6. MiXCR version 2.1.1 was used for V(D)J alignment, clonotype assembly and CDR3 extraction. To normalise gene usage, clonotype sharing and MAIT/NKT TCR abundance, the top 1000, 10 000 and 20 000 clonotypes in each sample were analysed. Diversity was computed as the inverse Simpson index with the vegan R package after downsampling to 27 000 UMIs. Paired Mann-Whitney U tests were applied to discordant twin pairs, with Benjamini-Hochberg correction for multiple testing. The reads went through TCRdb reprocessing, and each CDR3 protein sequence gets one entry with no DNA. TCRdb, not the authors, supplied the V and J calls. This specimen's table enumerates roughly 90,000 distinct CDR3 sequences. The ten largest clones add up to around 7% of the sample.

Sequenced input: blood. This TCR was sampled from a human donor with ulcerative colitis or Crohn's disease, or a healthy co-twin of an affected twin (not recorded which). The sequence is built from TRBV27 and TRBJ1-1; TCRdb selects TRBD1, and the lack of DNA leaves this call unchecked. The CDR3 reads CASRAGQMNTEAFF.